A single sample gave rise to the 8 T cell receptor beta chains below, sequenced in a study of shared clonotypes between healthy human individuals. TCRdb's table, derived via immunoSEQ multiplex PCR, lists solely in-frame clones and lacks some. This table has 2 million to 3 million clones, 93% appearing once. The sequenced material came from naive CD4+ T cells from PBMCs. Subset meaning: CD45RA+ positively selected. The receptor source for this set is a man aged 18 to 29 in good health. Some clones in this sample may be carry-over from other donors' samples.

Worth noting for this clone: This specimen includes other DNA sequences encoding the same CDR3. The CDR3 loop is CASSFGGATDTQYF. The CDR3 DNA reads as TGTGCCAGCAGTTTTGGGGGGGCTACAGATACGCAGTATTTT. The chain uses TRBV28 and TRBJ2-3; the D gene is possibly TRBD2 (7 bases). There are 14 residues in the CDR3. The germline CDR1 and CDR2 sequences are MDHEN and SYDVKM. The V gene lost 3 bases and the J gene lost 3 bases, with 10 bases spanning the gap.

This clone has only one observation. The chain recombines TRBV7-2 with TRBJ2-5, with D tentatively TRBD2 (6 bases). Germline CDR1 is SGHTA and CDR2 is FQGNSA. V dropped 8 bases and J dropped 5 bases, with 15 bases sitting between them. This CDR3 has 13 residues. The CDR3 coding sequence is TGTGCCAGCGGAAGTGGGGCGGGGGAGACCCAGTACTTC. It codes for CASGSGAGETQYF.

This chain joins TRBV11-2 and TRBJ1-1; TRBD1 might be the D (6 bases). Germline V lookup: CDR1 SGHAT, CDR2 FQNNGV. V was shortened by 1 base and J by 4 bases, with 16 bases between the two germline ends. There are 16 residues in the CDR3. CDR3 coding DNA: TGTGCCAGCAGCTTAGTATGGGGGGCAGGTGGCACTGAAGCTTTCTTT. Translating gives CASSLVWGAGGTEAFF.

This clone was counted a few times. The rearrangement uses TRBV4-1 and TRBJ2-1; D perhaps matches TRBD2 (5 bases). The CDR3 is 12 amino acids. Trimming removed 1 base from V and 8 bases from J, with 6 bases in between. The germline CDR1 and CDR2 sequences are MGHRA and YSYEKL. CDR3 protein: CASSQVGDEQFF. In DNA form, the CDR3 reads TGCGCCAGCAGCCAAGTCGGGGATGAGCAGTTCTTC.

Only one count was recorded for this clone. J is TRBJ1-2 and V is TRBV11-2, with a weak D call TRBD1 (6 bases). The CDR3 consists of 14 residues. Germline V gene lookup returns CDR1 SGHAT and CDR2 FQNNGV. Trimming removed 1 base from V and 6 bases from J, with 12 bases in between. CDR3 sequence (DNA): TGTGCCAGCAGCTTAGGCCAGGGGCGACATGGCTACACCTTC. Amino acid sequence: CASSLGQGRHGYTF.

To note about this clone: This CDR3 is also generated by other DNA sequences in the sample. This chain uses TRBV4-2 with TRBJ1-2; unclear D gene. Trimming cost V 0 bases and J 2 bases, with 4 bases left between them. Germline-derived CDR1 and CDR2 are LGHNA and YNFKEQ. CDR3 length equals 13 residues. CDR3 sequence reads: CASSQDLNYGYTF. The CDR3 DNA follows: TGTGCCAGCAGCCAAGACTTGAACTATGGCTACACCTTC.

The genes are TRBV4-1 and TRBJ2-3; TRBD2 aligns across 8 bases. The length of the CDR3 is 16 residues. The junction had 7 bases not matched to a gene; V was cut back by 1 base and J by 4 bases. CDR1 is MGHRA, CDR2 YSYEKL, per germline. As DNA, the CDR3 is TGCGCCAGCAGCCAAGGGGCTTGGCGGGAGGCAGATACGCAGTATTTT. Amino acid sequence: CASSQGAWREADTQYF.

V is TRBV6-1 and J is TRBJ2-3, with TRBD1 matching 8 bases. The V gene's germline CDR1 is MNHNS and CDR2 SASEGT. The CDR3 runs 14 residues. Trimming removed 6 bases from V and 2 bases from J; junction bases left unmatched: 4. Here the CDR3 reads CASRQGAVTDTQYF. As DNA, the CDR3 is TGTGCCAGCAGGCAGGGGGCGGTCACAGATACGCAGTATTTT.